A single sample is the source of the 4 T cell receptor beta chains below, sequenced in a study of blood T cell repertoires in COVID-19. Generated by immunoSEQ multiplex PCR, the TCRdb table keeps only in-frame clones and is missing some. This sample carries 40,000 or so clones, roughly four fifths of them seen once, and the ten largest clones take about 24%. The material sequenced was peripheral blood. These receptors were taken from a human donor with acute or convalescent COVID-19. The donor label of this sample is uncertain.

In its sample, this clone was seen a few times. The chain employs TRBV28 and TRBJ1-2; the D gene is possibly TRBD1 (6 bases). Germline lookup yields CDR1 MDHEN and CDR2 SYDVKM. The CDR3 has 14 amino acids. With 6 bases removed from V and 2 bases from J, the gap between germline ends came to 13 bases. For the CDR3, the DNA is TGTGCCAGCAGGACCCCCGGACAGAACTATGGCTACACCTTC. Translation gives CASRTPGQNYGYTF.

DNA of the CDR3: TGCGCCAGCAGCCAAAAAGCTCCGGGGGACACCGGGGAGCTGTTTTTT. As protein: CASSQKAPGDTGELFF. The rearrangement uses TRBV4-3 and TRBJ2-2; D possibly corresponds to TRBD2 (6 bases). The germline gives CDR1 LGHNA, CDR2 YSLEER. The length of the CDR3 is 16 residues. V was pared by 2 bases and J by 3 bases, with 13 bases between.

V usage is TRBV19 and J usage is TRBJ2-5; 11 nucleotides line up with TRBD2. Germline CDR1 reads LNHDA; CDR2 reads SQIVND (reference sequence). With 1 base clipped from V and 2 bases from J, the junction kept 3 bases outside the gene matches. The CDR3 has 16 amino acids. This chain's CDR3 is CASSIASGGTQETQYF. CDR3 DNA: TGTGCCAGTAGTATAGCTAGCGGGGGGACACAAGAGACCCAGTACTTC. The variable domain in full, completed from reference TRBV19 and TRBJ2-5, reads DGGITQSPKYLFRKEGQNVTLSCEQNLNHDAMYWYRQDPGQGLRLIYYSQIVNDFQKGDIAEGYSVSREKKESFPLTVTSAQKNPTAFYLCASSIASGGTQETQYFGPGTRLLVL.

The chain joins TRBV9 to TRBJ2-1, with 8 bases fitting TRBD2. Germline CDR1 SGDLS, CDR2 YYNGEE. The CDR3 contains 15 residues. The V and J ends lost 4 bases and 9 bases, in that order; junction bases with no gene match: 12. CDR3 DNA: TGTGCCAGCAGCCCCCAAGCGGGAGAACTCCGTGAGCAGTTCTTC. It yields the protein CASSPQAGELREQFF.